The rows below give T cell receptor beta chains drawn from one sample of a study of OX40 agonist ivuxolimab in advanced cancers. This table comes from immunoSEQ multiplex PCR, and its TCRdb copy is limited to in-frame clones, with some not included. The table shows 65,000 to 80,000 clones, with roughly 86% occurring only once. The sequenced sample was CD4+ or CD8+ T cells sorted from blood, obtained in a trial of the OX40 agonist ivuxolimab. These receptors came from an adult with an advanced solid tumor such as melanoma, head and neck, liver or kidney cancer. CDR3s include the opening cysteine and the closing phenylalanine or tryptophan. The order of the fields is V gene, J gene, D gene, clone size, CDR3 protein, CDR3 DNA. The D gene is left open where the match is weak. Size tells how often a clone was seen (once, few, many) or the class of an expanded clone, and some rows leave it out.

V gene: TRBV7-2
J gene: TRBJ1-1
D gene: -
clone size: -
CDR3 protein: CASSRLQGDTEAFF
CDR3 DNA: TGTGCCAGCAGCCGTCTACAGGGTGACACTGAAGCTTTCTTT

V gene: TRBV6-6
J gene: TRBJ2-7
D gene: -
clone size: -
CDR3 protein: CASSYSRGRSEQYF
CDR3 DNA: TGTGCCAGCAGTTACTCCCGGGGCCGGTCGGAGCAGTACTTC

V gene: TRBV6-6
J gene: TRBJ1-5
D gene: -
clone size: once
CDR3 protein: CASRVGLTSNQPQHF
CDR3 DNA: TGTGCCAGCAGGGTCGGACTGACTAGCAATCAGCCCCAGCATTTT

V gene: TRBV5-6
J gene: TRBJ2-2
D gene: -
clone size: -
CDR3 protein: CASSWGSGVTGELFF
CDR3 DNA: TGTGCCAGCAGCTGGGGGTCCGGCGTGACCGGGGAGCTGTTTTTT

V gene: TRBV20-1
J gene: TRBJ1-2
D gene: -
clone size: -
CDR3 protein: CSASGGYTF
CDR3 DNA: TGCAGTGCTAGTGGTGGCTACACCTTC

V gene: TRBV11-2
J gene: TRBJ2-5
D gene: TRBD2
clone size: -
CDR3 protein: CASSPVRGGGETQYF
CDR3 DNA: TGTGCCAGCAGTCCGGTGCGGGGGGGCGGGGAGACCCAGTACTTC

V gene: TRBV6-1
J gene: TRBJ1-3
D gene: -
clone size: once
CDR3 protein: CASSVRPEGGNTIYF
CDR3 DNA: TGTGCCAGCAGTGTCCGACCTGAGGGAGGAAACACCATATATTTT

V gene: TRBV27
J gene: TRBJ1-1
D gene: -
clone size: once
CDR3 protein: CASRGGPNTEAFF
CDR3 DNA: TGTGCCAGCAGGGGGGGACCGAACACTGAAGCTTTCTTT

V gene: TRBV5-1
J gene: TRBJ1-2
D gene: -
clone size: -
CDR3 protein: CASSFQGPSYGYTF
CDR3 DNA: TGCGCCAGCAGCTTTCAGGGTCCGTCCTATGGCTACACCTTC

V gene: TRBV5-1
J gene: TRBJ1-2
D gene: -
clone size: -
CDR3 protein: CASSLSRPSGYTF
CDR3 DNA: TGTGCCAGCAGCTTGTCCAGACCTTCGGGCTACACCTTC

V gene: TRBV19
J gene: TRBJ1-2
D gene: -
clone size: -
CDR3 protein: CASSIRADSLGGYTF
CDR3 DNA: TGTGCCAGTAGTATAAGGGCCGACAGCCTCGGTGGCTACACCTTC

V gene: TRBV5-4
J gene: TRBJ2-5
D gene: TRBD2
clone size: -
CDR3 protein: CASSLAGGGPETQYF
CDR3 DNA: TGTGCCAGCAGCTTGGCCGGGGGGGGCCCAGAGACCCAGTACTTC

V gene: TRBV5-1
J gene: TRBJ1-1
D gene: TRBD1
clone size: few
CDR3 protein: CASSSLTGRGEAFF
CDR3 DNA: TGCGCCAGCAGCTCGTTGACAGGGAGGGGTGAAGCTTTCTTT

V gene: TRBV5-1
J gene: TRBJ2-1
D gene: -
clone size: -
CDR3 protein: CASSPGGTVYNEQFF
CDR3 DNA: TGCGCCAGCAGCCCGGGCGGGACAGTCTACAATGAGCAGTTCTTC

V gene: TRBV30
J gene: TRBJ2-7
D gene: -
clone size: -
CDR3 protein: CAWREYYEQYF
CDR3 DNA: TGTGCCTGGAGGGAGTACTACGAGCAGTACTTC

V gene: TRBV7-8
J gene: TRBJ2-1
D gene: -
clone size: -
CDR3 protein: CASSLAGGDEQFF
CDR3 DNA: TGTGCCAGCAGCTTAGCGGGGGGAGATGAGCAGTTCTTC

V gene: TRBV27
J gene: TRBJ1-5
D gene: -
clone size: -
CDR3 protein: CASSDLQGDSNQPQHF
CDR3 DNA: TGTGCCAGCAGTGATCTACAGGGTGATAGCAATCAGCCCCAGCATTTT

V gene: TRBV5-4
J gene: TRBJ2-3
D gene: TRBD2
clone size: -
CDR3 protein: CASTFGPSGVRTDTQYF
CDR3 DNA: TGTGCCAGCACTTTTGGGCCTAGCGGGGTCCGCACAGATACGCAGTATTTT

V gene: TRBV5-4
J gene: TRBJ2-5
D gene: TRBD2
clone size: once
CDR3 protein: CASSSLAGGPELAETQYF
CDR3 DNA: TGTGCCAGCAGCTCTTTAGCGGGAGGGCCTGAGTTAGCTGAGACCCAGTACTTC

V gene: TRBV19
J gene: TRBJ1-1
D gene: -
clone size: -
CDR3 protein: CASSNDRENTEAFF
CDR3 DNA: TGTGCCAGTAGTAACGACAGAGAGAACACTGAAGCTTTCTTT

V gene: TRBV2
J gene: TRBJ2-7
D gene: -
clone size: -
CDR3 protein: CASSEKDGRSF
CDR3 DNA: TGTGCCAGCAGTGAAAAGGACGGTCGTTCCTTC

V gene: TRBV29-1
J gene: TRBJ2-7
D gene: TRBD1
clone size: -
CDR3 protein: CSVEDDRGYEQYF
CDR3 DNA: TGCAGCGTTGAGGATGACAGGGGATACGAGCAGTACTTC

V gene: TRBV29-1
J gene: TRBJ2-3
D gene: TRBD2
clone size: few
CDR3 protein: CSATSELADTQYF
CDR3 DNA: TGCAGCGCGACTAGCGAGTTAGCAGATACGCAGTATTTT

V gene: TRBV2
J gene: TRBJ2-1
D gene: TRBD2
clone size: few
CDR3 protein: CASIPTSGFYNEQFF
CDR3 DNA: TGTGCCAGCATCCCGACTAGCGGTTTCTACAATGAGCAGTTCTTC

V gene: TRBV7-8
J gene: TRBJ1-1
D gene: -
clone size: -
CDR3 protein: CASSLVVNTEAFF
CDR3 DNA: TGTGCCAGCAGCTTAGTAGTGAACACTGAAGCTTTCTTT

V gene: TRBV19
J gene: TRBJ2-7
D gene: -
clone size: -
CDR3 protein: CASSIDQLSSEQYF
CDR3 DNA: TGTGCCAGTAGTATAGATCAGTTGTCATCCGAGCAGTACTTC

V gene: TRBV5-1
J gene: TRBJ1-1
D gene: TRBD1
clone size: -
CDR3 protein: CASRLAGQGATEAFF
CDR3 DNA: TGCGCCAGCAGGCTTGCAGGGCAGGGGGCCACTGAAGCTTTCTTT

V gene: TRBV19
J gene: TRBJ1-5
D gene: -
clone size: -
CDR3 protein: CASTLRGGNQPQHF
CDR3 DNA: TGTGCCAGTACCCTAAGGGGGGGCAATCAGCCCCAGCATTTT

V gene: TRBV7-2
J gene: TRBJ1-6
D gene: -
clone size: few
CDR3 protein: CASSPGNLPSPLHF
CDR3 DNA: TGTGCCAGCAGCCCTGGTAATCTCCCATCACCCCTCCACTTT

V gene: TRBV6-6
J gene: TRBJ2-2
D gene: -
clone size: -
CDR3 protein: CASSYSGAGTGELFF
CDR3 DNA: TGTGCCAGCAGTTACTCGGGCGCCGGCACCGGGGAGCTGTTTTTT

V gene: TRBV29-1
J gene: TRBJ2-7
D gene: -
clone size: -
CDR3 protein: CSVDTGPRHEQYF
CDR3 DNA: TGCAGCGTTGATACTGGGCCCCGGCACGAGCAGTACTTC

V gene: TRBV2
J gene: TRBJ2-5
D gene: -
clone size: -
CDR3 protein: CASWAGMTQYF
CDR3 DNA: TGTGCCTCGTGGGCCGGGATGACCCAGTACTTC

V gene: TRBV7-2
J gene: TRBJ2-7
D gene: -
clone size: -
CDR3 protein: CASSLVPGLPSYEQYF
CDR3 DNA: TGTGCCAGCAGCTTAGTCCCCGGTCTACCCTCCTACGAGCAGTACTTC

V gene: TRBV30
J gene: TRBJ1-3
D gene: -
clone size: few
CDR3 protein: CASSQGLSGNTIYF
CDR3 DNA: TGTGCCTCTAGTCAGGGACTCTCTGGAAACACCATATATTTT

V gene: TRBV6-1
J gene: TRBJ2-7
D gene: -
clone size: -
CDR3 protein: CASRYFQPGLEQYF
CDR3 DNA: TGTGCCAGCAGGTATTTCCAGCCCGGGCTCGAGCAGTACTTC

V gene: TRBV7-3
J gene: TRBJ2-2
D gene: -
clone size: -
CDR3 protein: CASSARTDSGELFF
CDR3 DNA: TGTGCCAGCAGCGCCCGGACAGATTCCGGGGAGCTGTTTTTT

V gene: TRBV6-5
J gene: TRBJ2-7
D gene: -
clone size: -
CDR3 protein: CASSYDAYTSPEQYF
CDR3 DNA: TGTGCCAGCAGTTACGACGCTTACACTAGCCCGGAACAGTACTTC

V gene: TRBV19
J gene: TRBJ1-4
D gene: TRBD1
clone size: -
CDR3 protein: CASSIPYGTGVGTNEKLFF
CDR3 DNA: TGTGCCAGTAGTATCCCCTACGGGACAGGGGTAGGGACTAATGAAAAACTGTTTTTT

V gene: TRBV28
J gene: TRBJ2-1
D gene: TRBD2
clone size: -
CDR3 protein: CASRLSGRAENEQFF
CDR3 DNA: TGTGCCAGCCGCCTTAGCGGGAGGGCCGAAAATGAGCAGTTCTTC

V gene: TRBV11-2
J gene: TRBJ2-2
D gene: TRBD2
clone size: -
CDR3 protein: CASSPGLAGGELFF
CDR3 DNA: TGTGCCAGCAGCCCCGGACTAGCGGGAGGGGAGCTGTTTTTT

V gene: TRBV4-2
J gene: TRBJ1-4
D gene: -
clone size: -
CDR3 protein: CASSQDWRLNEKLFF
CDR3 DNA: TGTGCCAGCAGCCAAGATTGGCGTCTGAATGAAAAACTGTTTTTT

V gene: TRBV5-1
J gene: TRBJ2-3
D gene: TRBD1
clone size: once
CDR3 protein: CASSLEAGQGFDTQYF
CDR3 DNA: TGCGCCAGCAGCTTGGAGGCGGGACAGGGCTTTGATACGCAGTATTTT

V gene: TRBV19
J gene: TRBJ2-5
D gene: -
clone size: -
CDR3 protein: CASRGRLQETQYF
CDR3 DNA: TGTGCCAGTAGGGGACGGCTACAAGAGACCCAGTACTTC

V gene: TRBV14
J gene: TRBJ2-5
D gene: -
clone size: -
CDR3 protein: CASSQGAQGTQYF
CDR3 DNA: TGTGCCAGCAGCCAGGGGGCGCAGGGGACCCAGTACTTC

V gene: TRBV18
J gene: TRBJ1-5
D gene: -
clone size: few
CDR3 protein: CASSSTNGQPQHF
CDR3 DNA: TGTGCCAGCTCATCGACTAACGGCCAGCCCCAGCATTTT

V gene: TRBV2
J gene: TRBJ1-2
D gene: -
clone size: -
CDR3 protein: CASSDQGPMDGYTF
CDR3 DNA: TGTGCCAGCAGTGACCAGGGACCTATGGATGGCTACACCTTC

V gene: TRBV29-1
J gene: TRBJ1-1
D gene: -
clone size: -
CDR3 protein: CSGGAQDTEAFF
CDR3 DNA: TGCAGCGGGGGGGCCCAGGACACTGAAGCTTTCTTT

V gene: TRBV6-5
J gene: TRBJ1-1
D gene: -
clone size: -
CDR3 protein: CASTYSSRAFF
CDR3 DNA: TGTGCCAGCACCTACTCTAGTAGGGCTTTCTTT

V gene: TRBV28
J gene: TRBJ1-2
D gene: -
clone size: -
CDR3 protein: CASSPKIYGYTF
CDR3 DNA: TGTGCCAGCAGTCCTAAGATTTATGGCTACACCTTC

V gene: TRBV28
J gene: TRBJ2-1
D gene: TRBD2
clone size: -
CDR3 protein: CASSLSKGGSPYNEQFF
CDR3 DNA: TGTGCCAGCAGTTTAAGCAAAGGCGGGAGCCCCTACAATGAGCAGTTCTTC

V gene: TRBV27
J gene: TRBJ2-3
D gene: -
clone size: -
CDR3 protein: CASRRGLADTQYF
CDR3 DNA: TGTGCCAGCAGAAGAGGGTTAGCAGATACGCAGTATTTT

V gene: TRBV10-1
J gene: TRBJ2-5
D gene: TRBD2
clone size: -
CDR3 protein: CASSESTPGRAGETQYF
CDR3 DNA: TGCGCCAGCAGTGAGTCGACTCCCGGGAGGGCCGGAGAGACCCAGTACTTC

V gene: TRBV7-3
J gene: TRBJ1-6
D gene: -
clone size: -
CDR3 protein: CASSLQGPGSSPLHF
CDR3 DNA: TGTGCCAGCAGCCTACAGGGCCCGGGTAGCTCACCCCTCCACTTT